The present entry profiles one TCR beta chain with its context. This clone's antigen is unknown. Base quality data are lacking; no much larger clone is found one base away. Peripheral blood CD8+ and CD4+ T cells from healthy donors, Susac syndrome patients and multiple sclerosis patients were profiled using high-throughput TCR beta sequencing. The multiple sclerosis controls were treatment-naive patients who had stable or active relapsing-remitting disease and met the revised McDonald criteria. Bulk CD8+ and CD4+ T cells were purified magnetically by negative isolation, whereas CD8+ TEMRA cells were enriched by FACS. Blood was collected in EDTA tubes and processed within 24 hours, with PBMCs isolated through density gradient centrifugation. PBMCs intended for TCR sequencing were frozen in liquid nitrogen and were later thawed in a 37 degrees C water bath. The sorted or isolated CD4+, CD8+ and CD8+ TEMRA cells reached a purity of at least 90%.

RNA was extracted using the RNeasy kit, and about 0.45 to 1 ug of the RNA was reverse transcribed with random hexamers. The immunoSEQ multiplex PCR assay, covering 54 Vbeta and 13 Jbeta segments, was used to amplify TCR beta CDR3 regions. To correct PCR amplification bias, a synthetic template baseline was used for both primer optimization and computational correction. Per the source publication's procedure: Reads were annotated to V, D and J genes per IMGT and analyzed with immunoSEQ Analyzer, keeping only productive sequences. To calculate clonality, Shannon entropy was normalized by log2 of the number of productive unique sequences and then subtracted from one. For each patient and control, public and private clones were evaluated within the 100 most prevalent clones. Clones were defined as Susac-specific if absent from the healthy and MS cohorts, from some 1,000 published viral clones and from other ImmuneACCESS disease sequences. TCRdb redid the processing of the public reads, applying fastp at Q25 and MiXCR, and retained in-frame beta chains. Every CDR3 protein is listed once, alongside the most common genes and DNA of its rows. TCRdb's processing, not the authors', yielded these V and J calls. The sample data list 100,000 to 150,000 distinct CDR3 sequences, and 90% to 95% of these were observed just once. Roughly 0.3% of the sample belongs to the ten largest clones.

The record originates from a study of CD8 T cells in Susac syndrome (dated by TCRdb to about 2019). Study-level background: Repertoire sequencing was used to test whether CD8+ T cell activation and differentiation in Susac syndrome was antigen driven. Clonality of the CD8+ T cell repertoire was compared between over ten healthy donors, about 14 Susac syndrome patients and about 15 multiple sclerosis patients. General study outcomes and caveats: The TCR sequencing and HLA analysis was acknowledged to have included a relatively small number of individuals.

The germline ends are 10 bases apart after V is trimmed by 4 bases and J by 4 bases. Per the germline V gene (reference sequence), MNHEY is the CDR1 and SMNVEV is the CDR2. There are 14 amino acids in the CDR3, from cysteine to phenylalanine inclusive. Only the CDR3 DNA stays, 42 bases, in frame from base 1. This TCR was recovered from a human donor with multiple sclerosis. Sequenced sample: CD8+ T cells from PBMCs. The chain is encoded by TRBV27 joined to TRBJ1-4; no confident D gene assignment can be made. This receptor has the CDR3 CASSSDGLNEKLFF. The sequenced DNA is TGTGCCAGCAGTTCGGACGGACTTAATGAAAAACTGTTTTTT.